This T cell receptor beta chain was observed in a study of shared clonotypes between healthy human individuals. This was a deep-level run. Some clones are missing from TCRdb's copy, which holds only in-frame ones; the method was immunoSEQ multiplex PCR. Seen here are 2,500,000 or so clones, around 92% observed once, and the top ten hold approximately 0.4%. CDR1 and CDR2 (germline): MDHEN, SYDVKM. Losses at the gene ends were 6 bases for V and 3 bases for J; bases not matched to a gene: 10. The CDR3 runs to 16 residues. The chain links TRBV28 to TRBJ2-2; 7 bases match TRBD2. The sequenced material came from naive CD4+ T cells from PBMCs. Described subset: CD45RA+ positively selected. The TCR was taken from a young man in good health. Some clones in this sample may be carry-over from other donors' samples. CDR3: CASRFSGQQDTGELFF. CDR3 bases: TGTGCCAGCAGGTTTAGCGGGCAGCAGGACACCGGGGAGCTGTTTTTT.